This TCR beta chain was sequenced for a study of cytotoxic CD8 clonotypes in ibrutinib-treated CLL. Germline assignment: CDR1 MDHEN and CDR2 SYDVKM. CDR3 size: 14 residues. J was trimmed by 7 bases and V by 8 bases; bases with no gene match: 5. Assay used: immunoSEQ multiplex PCR; TCRdb lists only in-frame clones, some missing. Among roughly 200,000 clones listed, around 72% were seen once. The clonotype was recovered from a human donor with chronic lymphocytic leukemia. The material sequenced was PBMCs, taken after 24 months of ibrutinib treatment. This chain connects TRBV28 to TRBJ2-1; 13 bases fit TRBD2. CDR3 in DNA: TGTGCCAGCCGGACTAGCGGGAGTCAAAATGAGCAGTTCTTC. Protein sequence: CASRTSGSQNEQFF.